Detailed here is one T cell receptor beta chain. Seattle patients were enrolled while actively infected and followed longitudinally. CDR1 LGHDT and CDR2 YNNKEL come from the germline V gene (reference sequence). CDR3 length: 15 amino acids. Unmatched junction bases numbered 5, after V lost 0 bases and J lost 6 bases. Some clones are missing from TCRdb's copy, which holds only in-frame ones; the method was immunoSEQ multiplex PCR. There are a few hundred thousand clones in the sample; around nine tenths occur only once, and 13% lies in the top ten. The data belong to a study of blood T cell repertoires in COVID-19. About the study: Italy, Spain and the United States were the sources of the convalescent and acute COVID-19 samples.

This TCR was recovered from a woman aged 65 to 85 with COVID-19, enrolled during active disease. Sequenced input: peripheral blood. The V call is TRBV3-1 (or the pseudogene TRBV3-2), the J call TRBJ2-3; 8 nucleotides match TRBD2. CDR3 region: CASSQDGGAGDTQYF. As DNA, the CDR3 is TGTGCCAGCAGCCAAGACGGGGGGGCGGGCGATACGCAGTATTTT.